This T cell receptor beta chain was identified in a study of blood T cell repertoires in COVID-19. Whole-study context: The United States, Italy and Spain were the sources of the acute and convalescent COVID-19 samples. In each case, the material was cDNA or gDNA derived from T cells, B-cell-depleted T cells, or PBMCs.

Looked up from germline, CDR1 is SGHTA and CDR2 is FQGNSA. The CDR3 is 16 residues long. The authors' processing: Estimation of nucleated cell counts was performed using reference gene primer amplification. TCRdb's copy holds only in-frame clones and misses some; the assay was immunoSEQ multiplex PCR. V, J and clone size were drawn from that table, and D and trimming were deduced from the DNA. The table lists 650,000 to 800,000 clones, about 87% of them singletons. The sample comprised peripheral blood. V is TRBV7-2 and J is TRBJ2-1; the match to TRBD2 covers 12 bases. This TCR was sampled from a woman aged 18-30 years with acute or convalescent COVID-19. The CDR3 is CASRASGGDVYNEQFF. CDR3 coding DNA: TGTGCTTCACGGGCTAGCGGGGGGGATGTATACAATGAGCAGTTCTTC.